This T cell receptor (beta chain) comes out of a study of cytomegalovirus exposure and HLA in healthy donors. Study findings and constraints: In an earlier analysis, productive rearrangement rates for most beta V segments clustered near 87% or 30%. Presence/absence comparisons presumed near-even sequencing depth among donors.

Trimming removed 5 bases from V and 7 bases from J; junction bases left unmatched: 2. CDR3 length: 12 residues. Looked up from germline, CDR1 is SQVTM and CDR2 is ANQGSEA. Of note for this clone: The antigen is not known.

Despite likely unrecorded immune exposures, the donors were nominally healthy at the time of sampling. The PCR used 60 Vbeta and 13 Jbeta primers. The data were produced by immunoSEQ multiplex PCR, yet TCRdb's version contains in-frame clones alone and is incomplete. Of approximately 170,000 clones listed, just over 75% were seen once; the top ten hold about 1%. The rearrangement uses TRBV29-1 and TRBJ2-1; TRBD2 matches at 10 bases. The receptor was derived from a woman in her thirties or forties in good health and CMV-seronegative. The sequencing sample was made of PBMCs. This CDR3 is CSVLTSGNEQFF. CDR3 nucleotide sequence: TGCAGCGTTTTGACTAGCGGGAATGAGCAGTTCTTC.